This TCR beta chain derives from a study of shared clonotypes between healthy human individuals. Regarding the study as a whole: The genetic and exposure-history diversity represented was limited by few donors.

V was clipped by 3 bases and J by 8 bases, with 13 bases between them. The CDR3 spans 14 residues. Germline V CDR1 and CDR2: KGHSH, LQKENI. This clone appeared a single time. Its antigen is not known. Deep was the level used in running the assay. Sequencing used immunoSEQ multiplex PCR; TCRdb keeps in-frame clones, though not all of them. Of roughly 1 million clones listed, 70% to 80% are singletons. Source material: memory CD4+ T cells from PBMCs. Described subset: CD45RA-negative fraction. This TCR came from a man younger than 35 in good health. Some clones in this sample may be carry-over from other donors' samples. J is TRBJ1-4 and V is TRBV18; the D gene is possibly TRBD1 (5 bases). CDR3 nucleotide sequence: TGTGCCAGCTCACCGGGGGGTCTCGGAGAAAAACTGTTTTTT. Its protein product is CASSPGGLGEKLFF.